The 16 T cell receptor beta chains below were found in one sample sequenced in a study of blood T cell repertoires in COVID-19. Some clones are missing from TCRdb's copy, which holds only in-frame ones; the method was immunoSEQ multiplex PCR. Of about 130,000 clones detected, about 85% appear once; the ten largest clones hold 6.6%. The sequenced sample was peripheral blood. The source is a man older than 75 with active or convalescent COVID-19.

This clone has just one count. The chain couples TRBV29-1 to TRBJ1-2; 7 positions match TRBD1. There are 14 residues in the CDR3. Germline assignment: CDR1 SQVTM and CDR2 ANQGSEA. The trim removed 7 bases at V and 8 bases at J, leaving 16 bases unmatched. The CDR3 DNA follows: TGCAGCGCCGACGAAAACAGGGGCGCGCGGGGCTACACCTTC. As protein: CSADENRGARGYTF.

This chain connects TRBV7-9 to TRBJ1-1, with a weak D call TRBD1 (5 bases). The germline V and J ends were trimmed by 4 bases and 3 bases, with 9 bases remaining between them. The germline gives CDR1 SEHNR, CDR2 FQNEAQ (reference sequence). The CDR3 has 13 residues. CDR3 DNA sequence: TGTGCCAGCAGCTCAGTAGGGGACACTGAAGCTTTCTTT. Translation: CASSSVGDTEAFF. Full variable domain (missing parts from reference TRBV7-9 and TRBJ1-1): DTGVSQNPRHKITKRGQNVTFRCDPISEHNRLYWYRQTLGQGPEFLTYFQNEAQLEKSRLLSDRFSAERPKGSFSTLEIQRTEQGDSAMYLCASSSVGDTEAFFGQGTRLTVV.

The chain has TRBV5-6 and TRBJ2-1; D is unclear. With 0 bases removed from V and 7 bases from J, the gap between germline ends came to 20 bases. CDR1 and CDR2 from the germline V gene are SGHDT and YYEEEE. The CDR3 is 17 amino acids. CDR3 sequence (DNA): TGTGCCAGCAGCTTGGGCGGCCCCACTCACCAAAAGAATGAGCAGTTCTTC. Protein sequence: CASSLGGPTHQKNEQFF.

V is TRBV6-2 or TRBV6-3 and J is TRBJ2-5; tentative D call: TRBD1 (6 bases). Germline V CDR1 and CDR2: MNHEY, SVGEGT. V lost 2 bases, J lost 1 base, and 11 bases lay in between. The CDR3 spans 15 residues. DNA for the CDR3: TGTGCCAGCAGTTACCGTAGGACAGTCCAAGAGACCCAGTACTTC. Encoded protein: CASSYRRTVQETQYF.

The rearrangement joins TRBV9 to TRBJ2-5, with 7 bases that match TRBD2. CDR1 and CDR2 (germline): SGDLS, YYNGEE. The CDR3 loop spans 12 amino acids. The ends lost 3 bases at V and 5 bases at J; junction bases unmatched: 1. The CDR3 DNA follows: TGTGCCAGCAGCGCCGGGGGGGAGACCCAGTACTTC. Its translation is CASSAGGETQYF. Combining the CDR3 with reference TRBV9 and TRBJ2-5 gives the whole variable domain DSGVTQTPKHLITATGQRVTLRCSPRSGDLSVYWYQQSLDQGLQFLIQYYNGEERAKGNILERFSAQQFPDLHSELNLSSLELGDSALYFCASSAGGETQYFGPGTRLLVL.

V is TRBV6-5 and J is TRBJ1-2; 9 bases are shared with TRBD1. The V gene's germline CDR1 is MNHEY and CDR2 SVGAGI. The CDR3 consists of 14 residues. V shed 7 bases and J 4 bases; nucleotides not matched to a gene: 7. CDR3 sequence (DNA): TGTGCCAGCACCACGGGACAGGGCTTCTATGGCTACACCTTC. Translated, it gives CASTTGQGFYGYTF.

This chain uses TRBV5-1 with TRBJ2-1; weak D call: TRBD2 (6 bases). V dropped 0 bases and J dropped 9 bases, with 19 bases sitting between them. CDR3 length: 16 residues. Germline assignment: CDR1 SGHRS and CDR2 YFSETQ. The CDR3 nucleotides are TGCGCCAGCAGCTTGGCGGGGGTGGAGGCTGGCGGTGAGCAGTTCTTC. It yields the protein CASSLAGVEAGGEQFF. Combining the CDR3 with reference TRBV5-1 and TRBJ2-1 gives the whole variable domain KAGVTQTPRYLIKTRGQQVTLSCSPISGHRSVSWYQQTPGQGLQFLFEYFSETQRNKGNFPGRFSGRQFSNSRSEMNVSTLELGDSALYLCASSLAGVEAGGEQFFGPGTRLTVL.

The V and J genes are TRBV29-1 and TRBJ1-6, with 8 bases identical to TRBD1. Germline V gene data show CDR1 as SQVTM and CDR2 as ANQGSEA. V was pared by 4 bases and J by 7 bases, with 3 bases of the junction left unmatched. The CDR3 is made up of 13 amino acids. CDR3 in amino acids: CSVGQGANSPLHF. CDR3 nucleotide sequence: TGCAGCGTTGGGCAGGGGGCGAATTCACCCCTCCACTTT.

This sequence joins TRBV24-1 and TRBJ2-7, with TRBD1 matching 11 bases. Trimming cost V 3 bases and J 3 bases; bases outside gene matches: 3. Germline-derived CDR1 and CDR2 are KGHDR and SFDVKD. The CDR3 runs to 15 residues. The CDR3 bases are TGTGCCACCAGTGATCCGGGACAGGGGGACTACGAGCAGTACTTC. It specifies CATSDPGQGDYEQYF.

This chain joins TRBV6-5 and TRBJ2-2; possible D gene TRBD1, 5 bases. CDR1 is MNHEY, CDR2 SVGAGI, per germline. V lost 8 bases and J lost 6, with 13 bases in between. The CDR3 covers 13 residues. CDR3 in DNA: TGTGCCAGCGCGCGACAGTTACCCGGGGAGCTGTTTTTT. Translated: CASARQLPGELFF.

The V call is TRBV7-2, the J call TRBJ2-1; 10 nucleotides match TRBD2. V shed 4 bases, J shed 4 bases, and the junction held 4 bases outside the gene matches. The CDR3 spans 15 residues. The V gene's germline CDR1 is SGHTA and CDR2 FQGNSA. CDR3 sequence: CASSYGTSVYNEQFF. In DNA form, the CDR3 reads TGTGCCAGCAGCTACGGGACTAGCGTATACAATGAGCAGTTCTTC.

The V gene is TRBV19, the J gene TRBJ2-2; possibly TRBD2 for D (7 bases). The ends were cut back, 5 bases at V and 6 bases at J, with 22 bases in the middle. The CDR3 totals 17 residues. The germline CDR1 and CDR2 sequences are LNHDA and SQIVND (reference sequence). CDR3 sequence reads: CASSLFGGGVTAGELFF. In DNA form, the CDR3 reads TGTGCCAGTAGTCTCTTCGGAGGGGGGGTCACAGCCGGGGAGCTGTTTTTT.

The genes are TRBV28 and TRBJ1-1, with TRBD1 identical over 8 bases. With V trimmed by 6 bases and J by 6 bases, 18 bases remained unmatched. In germline, CDR1 is MDHEN, CDR2 SYDVKM. The CDR3 spans 17 residues. CDR3 in DNA: TGTGCCAGCAGCCAATTCCTGACAGGGGAGGTCGGGCCTGAAGCTTTCTTT. Protein: CASSQFLTGEVGPEAFF.

CDR3 residues: CASSHQQGRRMNTEAFF. In DNA, the CDR3 is TGTGCCAGTAGCCATCAACAGGGGCGCCGTATGAACACTGAAGCTTTCTTT. This rearrangement joins TRBV19 to TRBJ1-1; 7 bases are shared with TRBD1. The CDR3 consists of 17 residues. CDR1 and CDR2 (germline): LNHDA, SQIVND (reference sequence). Trimming took 6 bases from V and 0 from J; bases not matched to a gene: 13. Full variable domain (remainder filled in from reference TRBV19 and TRBJ1-1): DGGITQSPKYLFRKEGQNVTLSCEQNLNHDAMYWYRQDPGQGLRLIYYSQIVNDFQKGDIAEGYSVSREKKESFPLTVTSAQKNPTAFYLCASSHQQGRRMNTEAFFGQGTRLTVV.

This clone was seen a single time. The genes are TRBV6-4 and TRBJ2-1, with 12 bases identical to TRBD2. Germline CDR1 reads MRHNA; CDR2 reads SNTAGT. J gave up 4 bases and V 0 bases, and 4 bases lay outside the gene matches. The CDR3 contains 17 residues. The chain's CDR3 is CASSDSHTSGRYNEQFF. The CDR3 DNA reads as TGTGCCAGCAGTGACTCCCATACTAGCGGGAGGTACAATGAGCAGTTCTTC.

This clone was counted a few times. V usage is TRBV30 and J usage is TRBJ1-4, with D uncertain. V lost 3 bases, J lost 11 bases, and 22 bases lay in between. CDR3 length: 15 residues. Germline V lookup: CDR1 GTSNPN, CDR2 SVGIG (reference sequence). In DNA form, the CDR3 reads TGTGCCTGGAGCCGATTGGCCACCCGGTCGGGGAAACTGTTTTTT. Translated, it gives CAWSRLATRSGKLFF.